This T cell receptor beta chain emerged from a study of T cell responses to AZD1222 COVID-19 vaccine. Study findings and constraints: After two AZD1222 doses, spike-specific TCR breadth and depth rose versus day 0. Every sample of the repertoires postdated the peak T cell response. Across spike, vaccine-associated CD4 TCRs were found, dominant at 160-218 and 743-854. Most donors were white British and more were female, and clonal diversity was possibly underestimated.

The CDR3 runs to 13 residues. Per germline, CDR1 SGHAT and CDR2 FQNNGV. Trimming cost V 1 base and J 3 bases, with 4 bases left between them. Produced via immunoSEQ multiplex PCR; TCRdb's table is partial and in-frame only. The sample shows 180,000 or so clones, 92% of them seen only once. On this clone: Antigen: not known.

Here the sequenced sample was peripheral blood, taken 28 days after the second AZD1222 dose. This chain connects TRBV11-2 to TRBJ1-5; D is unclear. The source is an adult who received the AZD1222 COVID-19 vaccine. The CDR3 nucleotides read TGTGCCAGCAGCTTAGCTGCCAATCAGCCCCAGCATTTT. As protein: CASSLAANQPQHF.